This TCR beta chain was documented in a study of CD8 T cells in Susac syndrome. An amount of RNA that ranged from 0.5 to 1 ug was reverse transcribed with random hexamers. Amplification of TCR beta CDR3 across 54 Vbeta and 13 Jbeta was performed with immunoSEQ multiplex PCR. Each CDR3 protein is one row after TCRdb ran MiXCR on the immunoSEQ multiplex PCR reads. In the table there are roughly 140,000 distinct CDR3 sequences, 85% to 95% of which are singletons. V shed 7 bases, J shed 11 bases, and the junction held 4 bases outside the gene matches. Germline-derived CDR1 and CDR2 are WNHNN and SYGVQD (reference sequence). CDR3 length: 11 amino acids. Peripheral blood CD8+ and CD4+ T cells were profiled by TCR beta sequencing. Patients with Susac syndrome met the recently defined diagnostic criteria for definite or probable disease. Negative isolation was used for CD8+ and CD4+ T cells and FACS enrichment for TEMRA cells.

The receptor's source is a human donor with Susac syndrome. The material sequenced was CD4+ T cells from PBMCs. The genes are TRBV10-1 and TRBJ1-2; 10 bases fit TRBD1. DNA for the CDR3: TGCGCCAGCAAGGACAGGGGGAGGTACACCTTC. Amino acids: CASKDRGRYTF.